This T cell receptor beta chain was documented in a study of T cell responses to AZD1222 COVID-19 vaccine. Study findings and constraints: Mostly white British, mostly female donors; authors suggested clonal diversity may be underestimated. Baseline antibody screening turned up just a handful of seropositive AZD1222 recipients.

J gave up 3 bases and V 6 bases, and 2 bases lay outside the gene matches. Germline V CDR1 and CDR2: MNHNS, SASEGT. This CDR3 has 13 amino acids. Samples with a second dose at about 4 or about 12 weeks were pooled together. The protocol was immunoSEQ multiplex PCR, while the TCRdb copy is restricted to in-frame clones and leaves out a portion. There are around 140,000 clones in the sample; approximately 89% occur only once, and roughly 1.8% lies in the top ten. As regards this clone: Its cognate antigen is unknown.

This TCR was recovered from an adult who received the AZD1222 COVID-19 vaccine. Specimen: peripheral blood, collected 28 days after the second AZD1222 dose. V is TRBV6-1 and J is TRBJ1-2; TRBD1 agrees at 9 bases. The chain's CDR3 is CASRGQGYYGYTF. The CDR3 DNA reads TGTGCCAGCAGGGGACAGGGCTACTATGGCTACACCTTC.